This T cell receptor beta chain was observed in a study of blood T cell repertoires in COVID-19. Study as a whole: Sites across the United States, Italy and Spain contributed samples from acute and convalescent COVID-19. From T cells, B-cell-depleted T cells, or PBMCs came the material, which was cDNA or gDNA.

The V gene lost 2 bases and the J gene lost 5 bases, with 7 bases spanning the gap. The CDR3 is 13 amino acids. Germline CDR1 and CDR2: LGHDT and YNNKEL (reference sequence). Sequencing was performed with immunoSEQ multiplex PCR; in TCRdb, only in-frame clones are kept and a portion is missing. The sample contains approximately 110,000 clones, roughly 82% of which appear only once. The sequenced material came from peripheral blood. The sequence was collected from a woman of 80 years or more with active or convalescent COVID-19. V and J are TRBV3-1 (or the pseudogene TRBV3-2) and TRBJ2-1; D unclear. CDR3 amino acids: CASSQTPNNEQFF. CDR3 nucleotides: TGTGCCAGCAGCCAAACACCAAACAATGAGCAGTTCTTC.